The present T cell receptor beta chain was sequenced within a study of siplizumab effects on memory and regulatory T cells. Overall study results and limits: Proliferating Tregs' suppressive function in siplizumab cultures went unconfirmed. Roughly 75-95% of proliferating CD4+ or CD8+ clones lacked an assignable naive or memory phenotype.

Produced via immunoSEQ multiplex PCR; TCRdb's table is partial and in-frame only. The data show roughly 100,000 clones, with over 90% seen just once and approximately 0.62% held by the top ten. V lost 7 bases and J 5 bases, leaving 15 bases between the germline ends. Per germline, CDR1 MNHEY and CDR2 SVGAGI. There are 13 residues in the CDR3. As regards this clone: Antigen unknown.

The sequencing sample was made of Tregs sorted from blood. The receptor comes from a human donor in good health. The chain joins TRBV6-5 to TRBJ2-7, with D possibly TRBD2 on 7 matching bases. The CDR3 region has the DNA TGTGCCAGCAAGGGAGGGGGGCGCAACGAGCAGTACTTC. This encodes CASKGGGRNEQYF.